This T cell receptor beta chain was captured by sequencing in a study of type 1 regulatory T cells. The overall study: An in vitro protocol generated T-allo10, a Tr1-enriched, alloantigen-specific CD4 T cell product.

The study, taken as a whole, reports: Compared with non-type 1 regulatory T cells, type 1 regulatory T cells showed a more restricted TCR repertoire.

In germline, CDR1 is LGHDT, CDR2 YNNKEL (reference sequence). V shed 7 bases and J 3 bases; nucleotides not matched to a gene: 7. The CDR3 has 15 amino acids. This clonotype appeared a few times. The antigen remains unidentified. One entry per CDR3 protein results from TCRdb running MiXCR on the reads. The data contain approximately 42,000 distinct CDR3 sequences, 10% to 15% of them singletons. The chain is built from TRBV3-1 and TRBJ2-2; 8 bases line up with TRBD1. Input material: cultured non-Tr1 T cells, either the whole culture or a sorted T cell fraction (not recorded which). This TCR was sampled from a human donor in good health. The CDR3 region is CASTSGQGYTGELFF. The CDR3 DNA reads as TGTGCCAGCACCTCCGGACAGGGATACACCGGGGAGCTGTTTTTT.